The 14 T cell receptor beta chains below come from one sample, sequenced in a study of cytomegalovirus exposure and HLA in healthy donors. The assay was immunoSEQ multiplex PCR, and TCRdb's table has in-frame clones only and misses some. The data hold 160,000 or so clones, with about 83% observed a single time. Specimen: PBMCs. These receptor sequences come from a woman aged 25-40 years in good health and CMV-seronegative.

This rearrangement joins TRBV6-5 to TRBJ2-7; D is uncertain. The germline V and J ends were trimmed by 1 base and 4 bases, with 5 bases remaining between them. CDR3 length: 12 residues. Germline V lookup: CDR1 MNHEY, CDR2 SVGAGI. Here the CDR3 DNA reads TGTGCCAGCAGTTACTACGGTTACGAGCAGTACTTC. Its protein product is CASSYYGYEQYF.

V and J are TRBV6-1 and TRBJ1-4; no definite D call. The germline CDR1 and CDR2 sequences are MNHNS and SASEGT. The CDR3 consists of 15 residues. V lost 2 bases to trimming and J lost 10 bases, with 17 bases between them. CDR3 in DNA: TGTGCCAGCAGTGAATTGAGGAGGCCTTACGGAAAACTGTTTTTT. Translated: CASSELRRPYGKLFF.

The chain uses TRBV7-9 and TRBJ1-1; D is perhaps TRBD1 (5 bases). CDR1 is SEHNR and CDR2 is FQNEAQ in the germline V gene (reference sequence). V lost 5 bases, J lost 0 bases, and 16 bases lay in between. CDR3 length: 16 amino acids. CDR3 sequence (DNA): TGTGCCAGCAGCCCTGACAGAACCCCCATGAACACTGAAGCTTTCTTT. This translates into CASSPDRTPMNTEAFF.

The DNA of the CDR3 is TGTGCCAGCAGCCGCCATGGACAGGGCCTCTACTATGGCTACACCTTC. Encoded protein: CASSRHGQGLYYGYTF. The V call is TRBV5-4, the J call TRBJ1-2; TRBD1 agrees at 8 bases. The V segment lost 4 bases and the J segment 3 bases; nucleotides outside the gene matches: 11. The CDR3 runs 16 residues. Germline CDR1 reads SGHNT; CDR2 reads YYREEE (reference sequence). The full variable domain, rest sourced from reference TRBV5-4 and TRBJ1-2, is ETGVTQSPTHLIKTRGQQVTLRCSSQSGHNTVSWYQQALGQGPQFIFQYYREEENGRGNFPPRFSGLQFPNYSSELNVNALELDDSALYLCASSRHGQGLYYGYTFGSGTRLTVV.

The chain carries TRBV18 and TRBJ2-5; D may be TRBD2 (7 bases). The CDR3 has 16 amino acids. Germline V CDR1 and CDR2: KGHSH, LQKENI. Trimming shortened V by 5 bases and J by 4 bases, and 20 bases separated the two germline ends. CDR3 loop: CASSSGRPGDSETQYF. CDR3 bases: TGTGCCAGCTCATCCGGGAGGCCAGGGGATTCAGAGACCCAGTACTTC.

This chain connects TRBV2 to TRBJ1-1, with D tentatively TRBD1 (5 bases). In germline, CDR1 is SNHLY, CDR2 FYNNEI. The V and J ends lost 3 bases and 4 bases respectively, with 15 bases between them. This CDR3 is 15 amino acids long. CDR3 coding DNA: TGTGCCAGCAGTGAGTGGGCGGGGGGGGGCACTGAAGCTTTCTTT. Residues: CASSEWAGGGTEAFF.

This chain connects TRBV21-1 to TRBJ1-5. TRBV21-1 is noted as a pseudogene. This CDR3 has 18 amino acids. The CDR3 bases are TGTGCCAGCAGCAAAGAGATGACCCAAGCGGGCTGGGATCAGCCCCAGCATTTT. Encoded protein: CASSKEMTQAGWDQPQHF.

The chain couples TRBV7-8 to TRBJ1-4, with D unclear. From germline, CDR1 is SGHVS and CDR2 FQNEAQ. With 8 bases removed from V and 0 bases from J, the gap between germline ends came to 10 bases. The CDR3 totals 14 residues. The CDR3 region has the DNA TGTGCCAGCTCAGTATTTGCAACTAATGAAAAACTGTTTTTT. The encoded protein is CASSVFATNEKLFF.

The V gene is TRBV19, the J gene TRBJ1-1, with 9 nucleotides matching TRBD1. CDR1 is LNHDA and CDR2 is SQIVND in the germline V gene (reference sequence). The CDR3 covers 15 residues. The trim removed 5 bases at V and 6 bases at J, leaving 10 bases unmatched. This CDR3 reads CASSSHRGLRAEAFF. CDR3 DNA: TGTGCCAGTAGTTCCCACAGGGGGCTCCGGGCTGAAGCTTTCTTT. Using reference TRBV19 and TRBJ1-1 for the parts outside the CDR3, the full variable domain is DGGITQSPKYLFRKEGQNVTLSCEQNLNHDAMYWYRQDPGQGLRLIYYSQIVNDFQKGDIAEGYSVSREKKESFPLTVTSAQKNPTAFYLCASSSHRGLRAEAFFGQGTRLTVV.

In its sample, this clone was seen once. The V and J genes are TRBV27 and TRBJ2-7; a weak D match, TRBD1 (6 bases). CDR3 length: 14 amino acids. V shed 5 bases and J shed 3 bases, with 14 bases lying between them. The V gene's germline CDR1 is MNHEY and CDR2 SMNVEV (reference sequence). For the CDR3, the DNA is TGTGCCAGCAGTCCATTGATGACAGGCTACGAGCAGTACTTC. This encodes CASSPLMTGYEQYF.

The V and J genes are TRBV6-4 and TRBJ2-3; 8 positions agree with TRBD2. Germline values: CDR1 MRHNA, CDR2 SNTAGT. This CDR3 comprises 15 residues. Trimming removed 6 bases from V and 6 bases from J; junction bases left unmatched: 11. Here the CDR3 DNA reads TGTGCCAGCAGCGAGACGGGGGGGCCCACGGATACGCAGTATTTT. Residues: CASSETGGPTDTQYF.

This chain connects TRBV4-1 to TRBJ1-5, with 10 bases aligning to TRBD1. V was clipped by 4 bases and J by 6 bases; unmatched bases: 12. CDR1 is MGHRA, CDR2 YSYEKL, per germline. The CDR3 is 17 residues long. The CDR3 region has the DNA TGCGCCAGCAGCCCCAACGCGGGACAGGGGAGTCGTCAGCCCCAGCATTTT. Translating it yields CASSPNAGQGSRQPQHF.

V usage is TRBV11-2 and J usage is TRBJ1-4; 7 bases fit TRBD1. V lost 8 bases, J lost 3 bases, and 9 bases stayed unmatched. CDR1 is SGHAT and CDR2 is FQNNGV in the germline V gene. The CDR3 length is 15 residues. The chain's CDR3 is CASLLRRGPNEKLFF. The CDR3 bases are TGTGCCAGCCTGCTTAGGAGGGGGCCTAATGAAAAACTGTTTTTT.

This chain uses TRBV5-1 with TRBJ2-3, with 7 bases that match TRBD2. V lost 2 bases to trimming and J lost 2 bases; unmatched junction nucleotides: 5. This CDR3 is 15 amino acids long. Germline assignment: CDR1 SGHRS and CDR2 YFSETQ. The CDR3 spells CASSFGGLLTDTQYF. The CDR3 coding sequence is TGCGCCAGCAGCTTTGGGGGACTACTCACAGATACGCAGTATTTT.